The clone carrying this TCR beta chain has only a few counts. Its antigen is currently unknown. A second PCR, run for about 7 to 11 cycles, used a sample-barcoded 5' primer plus a J-beta primer mix. Each CDR3 protein gets one entry after TCRdb re-called the 5' RACE reads with MiXCR. The table includes under 2,000,000 distinct CDR3 sequences, 40% to 55% detected once. The sample is drawn from a study of blood T cells in healthy people across ages. In terms of origin and age, donors were healthy Caucasian individuals from Russia aged about 6 to 100. The V end lost 3 bases, the J end lost 9 bases, and 16 bases lay between the germline ends. The germline V gene encodes CDR1 SGHRS and CDR2 YFSETQ. The CDR3 consists of 14 residues. Study-level results: Roughly linearly, TCR beta diversity per million T cells fell as age increased.

The source is a woman between 35 and 50 years old in good health. The gene calls are TRBV5-1 and TRBJ2-1; D perhaps matches TRBD2 (5 bases). Input material: blood. The CDR3 region has the DNA TGCGCCAGCAGCTCCGACGGGGTCGGAACTGAGCAGTTCTTC. Its translation: CASSSDGVGTEQFF.